The 30 T cell receptor beta chains below all came from one sample that was sequenced in a study of cytomegalovirus exposure and HLA in healthy donors. The table came from immunoSEQ multiplex PCR; TCRdb's copy has only in-frame clones and leaves some out. The sample shows some 180,000 clones, more than 75% of them seen only once. The sample comprised PBMCs. These receptors came from a man aged 25-45 years in good health and CMV-seropositive.

The DNA for the CDR3 is TGTGCCTGGAGCTCAGGGGCGATCGTTGAAAAACTGTTTTTT. This encodes CAWSSGAIVEKLFF. The chain joins TRBV30 to TRBJ1-4; maybe TRBD1 (6 bases). Germline V gene lookup returns CDR1 GTSNPN and CDR2 SVGIG (reference sequence). This CDR3 has 14 residues. V was pared by 3 bases and J by 7 bases, with 15 bases between.

The genes are TRBV5-1 and TRBJ2-1; 8 bases agree with TRBD2. This CDR3 contains 14 residues. Germline V gene data show CDR1 as SGHRS and CDR2 as YFSETQ. After removal of 3 bases from V and 7 bases from J, the junction contained 6 bases not matched to a gene. The CDR3 reads CASSYGLAVNEQFF. CDR3 in DNA: TGCGCCAGCAGCTACGGACTAGCTGTGAATGAGCAGTTCTTC.

The J gene is TRBJ1-4, the V gene TRBV7-9; 9 bases agree with TRBD1. CDR3 size: 15 residues. The germline V gene encodes CDR1 SEHNR and CDR2 FQNEAQ (reference sequence). With 1 base clipped from V and 5 bases from J, the junction kept 2 bases outside the gene matches. The CDR3 reads CASSLGGTGNEKLFF. The CDR3 nucleotides read TGTGCCAGCAGCTTAGGAGGGACAGGGAATGAAAAACTGTTTTTT. Looking up the rest from reference TRBV7-9 and TRBJ1-4 gives the full variable domain: DTGVSQNPRHKITKRGQNVTFRCDPISEHNRLYWYRQTLGQGPEFLTYFQNEAQLEKSRLLSDRFSAERPKGSFSTLEIQRTEQGDSAMYLCASSLGGTGNEKLFFGSGTQLSVL.

The rearrangement joins TRBV30 to TRBJ2-2; TRBD2 is a possible D gene (6 bases). CDR1 GTSNPN and CDR2 SVGIG come from the germline V gene (reference sequence). The CDR3 loop spans 13 amino acids. V was shortened by 5 bases and J by 5 bases, with 12 bases between the two germline ends. Here the CDR3 reads CAWGGLLTGELFF. The DNA for the CDR3 is TGTGCCTGGGGGGGACTGTTGACCGGGGAGCTGTTTTTT.

The CDR3 DNA reads as TGTGCCAGCAGTTACTCTATCGGGGAAACCTACGAGCAGTACTTC. Translated, it gives CASSYSIGETYEQYF. The V call is TRBV6-5, the J call TRBJ2-7; TRBD2 might be the D (5 bases). The CDR3 length is 15 residues. In germline, CDR1 is MNHEY, CDR2 SVGAGI. Trimming shortened V by 0 bases and J by 2 bases, and 11 bases separated the two germline ends.

The CDR3 DNA is TGTGCCAGCAGTTTGATAAGGGGCGAGCAGTACTTC. Its translation is CASSLIRGEQYF. The chain couples TRBV28 to TRBJ2-7; possible D gene TRBD1, 5 bases. Germline CDR1 is MDHEN and CDR2 is SYDVKM. The V end lost 3 bases, the J end lost 6 bases, and 9 bases lay between the germline ends. CDR3 length: 12 residues.

The table lists this clone with a few counts. V and J are TRBV9 and TRBJ2-3, with D perhaps TRBD2 (6 bases). Between the trimmed V and J ends, which lost 3 bases and 0 bases, there was a span of 11 bases. This CDR3 region has 15 residues. Germline values: CDR1 SGDLS, CDR2 YYNGEE. The CDR3 DNA follows: TGTGCCAGCAGCGACCTCGGGGGTAGCACAGATACGCAGTATTTT. It yields the protein CASSDLGGSTDTQYF.

This chain uses TRBV27 with TRBJ2-1; D possibly corresponds to TRBD2 (5 bases). Trimming cost V 10 bases and J 8 bases, with 15 bases left between them. The CDR3 sequence is 12 residues long. Germline CDR1 MNHEY, CDR2 SMNVEV (reference sequence). The CDR3 DNA reads as TGTGCCAACACTACGGGGAACGATGAGCAGTTCTTC. It specifies CANTTGNDEQFF.

J is TRBJ2-7 and V is TRBV5-1, with 8 bases fitting TRBD1. V trimming: 0 bases; J trimming: 3 bases; junction bases outside the gene matches: 5. Per the germline V gene, CDR1 is SGHRS and CDR2 is YFSETQ. The CDR3 extends over 15 amino acids. CDR3 coding DNA: TGCGCCAGCAGCTTGGGAGACAGGGGCCTCTACGAGCAGTACTTC. This gives the protein CASSLGDRGLYEQYF. Using reference TRBV5-1 and TRBJ2-7 for the parts outside the CDR3, the full variable domain is KAGVTQTPRYLIKTRGQQVTLSCSPISGHRSVSWYQQTPGQGLQFLFEYFSETQRNKGNFPGRFSGRQFSNSRSEMNVSTLELGDSALYLCASSLGDRGLYEQYFGPGTRLTVT.

This chain uses TRBV7-9 with TRBJ2-7; 8 bases are a match to TRBD2. J lost 5 bases, V lost 5 bases, and 8 bases had no gene match. Germline-derived CDR1 and CDR2 are SEHNR and FQNEAQ (reference sequence). This CDR3 region has 14 residues. DNA for the CDR3: TGTGCCAGCAGCCCCGGGACTAGTGGCAACGAGCAGTACTTC. Protein: CASSPGTSGNEQYF.

The J gene is TRBJ2-3, the V gene TRBV7-2, with D possibly being TRBD2 (5 bases). Trimming pared 6 bases from V and 0 bases from J, leaving 10 bases between. The length of the CDR3 is 14 residues. The V gene's germline CDR1 is SGHTA and CDR2 FQGNSA. As DNA, the CDR3 is TGTGCCAGCAGACCGCGGACTAGCACAGATACGCAGTATTTT. Translating it yields CASRPRTSTDTQYF.

The CDR3, as DNA: TGCAGCGTTGTGGCGTCGGACGACTGGGTCCCGTTCTTC. Protein: CSVVASDDWVPFF. The chain carries TRBV29-1 and TRBJ2-1, with D uncertain. Per germline, CDR1 SQVTM and CDR2 ANQGSEA. The CDR3 has 13 residues. Trimming removed 4 bases at V and 15 bases at J, with 22 bases between.

This clone appeared a single time. This sequence joins TRBV10-3 and TRBJ2-5; D gene unclear. Germline V gives CDR1 ENHRY, CDR2 SYGVKD. Trimming took 7 bases from V and 3 from J, leaving 9 bases between them. The CDR3 sequence is 12 residues long. The CDR3, as DNA: TGTGCCATCATGGGCAGTGAAGAGACCCAGTACTTC. This translates into CAIMGSEETQYF.

CDR3 in DNA: TGTGCCAGCAGTTTTGGAGGGGGCGAGGTTCTATCCTATGAAGCTTTCTTT. It codes for CASSFGGGEVLSYEAFF. V usage is TRBV28 and J usage is TRBJ1-1, with TRBD1 identical over 7 bases. Trimming cost V 3 bases and J 7 bases; bases outside gene matches: 17. Germline V CDR1 and CDR2: MDHEN, SYDVKM. The CDR3 is made up of 17 amino acids.

The rearrangement uses TRBV7-4 and TRBJ1-6; no reliable D call. V gave up 4 bases and J gave up 0 bases, with 13 bases separating them. The CDR3 runs to 17 residues. From germline, CDR1 is SGHVT and CDR2 SQSDAQ. The CDR3 sequence is CASSSSVRSSYNSPLHF. For the CDR3, the DNA is TGTGCCAGCAGCTCTAGTGTACGGAGCTCCTATAATTCACCCCTCCACTTT. Combining the CDR3 with reference TRBV7-4 and TRBJ1-6 gives the whole variable domain GAGVSQSPRYKVAKRGRDVALRCDSISGHVTLYWYRQTLGQGSEVLTYSQSDAQRDKSGRPSGRFSAERPERSVSTLKIQRTEQGDSAVYLCASSSSVRSSYNSPLHFGNGTRLTVT.

The chain has TRBV27 and TRBJ2-2; no clear D. The CDR3 has 15 residues. Looked up from germline, CDR1 is MNHEY and CDR2 is SMNVEV (reference sequence). Between the trimmed V and J ends, which lost 4 bases and 7 bases, there was a span of 16 bases. Here the CDR3 DNA reads TGTGCCAGCAGTTCCCCGTGGCAGATAGACGGGGAGCTGTTTTTT. Translation: CASSSPWQIDGELFF.

The rearrangement joins TRBV29-1 to TRBJ2-5; D is ambiguous. Germline CDR1 SQVTM, CDR2 ANQGSEA. The CDR3 is made up of 16 amino acids. Trimming stripped 3 bases from V and 1 base from J, with 18 bases between. Here the CDR3 DNA reads TGCAGCGTTGATGGGTTACAAGCAGGAACCCAAGAGACCCAGTACTTC. Translating it yields CSVDGLQAGTQETQYF.

The chain joins TRBV27 to TRBJ2-2, with D uncertain. This CDR3 spans 12 amino acids. Germline lookup yields CDR1 MNHEY and CDR2 SMNVEV (reference sequence). Trimming cost V 4 bases and J 6 bases, with 6 bases left between them. The CDR3 loop reads CASSYRPGELFF. DNA for the CDR3: TGTGCCAGCAGTTATCGGCCCGGGGAGCTGTTTTTT.

This sequence joins TRBV4-1 and TRBJ2-1, with 11 positions matching TRBD2. From germline, CDR1 is MGHRA and CDR2 YSYEKL. The CDR3 totals 17 residues. V dropped 2 bases and J dropped 4; count of bases not matched to a gene: 7. CDR3 protein: CASSQRSTSGSYNEQFF. CDR3 DNA sequence: TGCGCCAGCAGCCAAAGAAGTACTAGCGGGAGTTACAATGAGCAGTTCTTC.

CDR3 amino acids: CASRVVAGGPRTQYF. The CDR3 nucleotides read TGTGCCAGCAGGGTCGTAGCGGGAGGGCCTCGTACGCAGTATTTT. The V and J genes are TRBV6-5 and TRBJ2-3; 11 bases are a match to TRBD2. Germline trimming cut 6 bases from V and 8 bases from J; bases unmatched to any gene: 10. The CDR3 length is 15 residues. Germline V gene sequence: CDR1 MNHEY, CDR2 SVGAGI.

Only one count was recorded for this clone. The gene calls are TRBV25-1 and TRBJ2-7, with D possibly matching TRBD2 (7 bases). Germline assignment: CDR1 MGHDK and CDR2 SYGVNS. This CDR3 comprises 13 residues. The V end lost 3 bases, the J end lost 6 bases, and 12 bases lay between the germline ends. CDR3 sequence reads: CASSEGGLVEQYF. The CDR3 region has the DNA TGTGCCAGCAGTGAGGGGGGGCTCGTCGAGCAGTACTTC.

The chain employs TRBV6-1 and TRBJ1-5; D possibly corresponds to TRBD1 (5 bases). V lost 8 bases, J lost 0 bases, and 8 bases lay in between. The CDR3 has 13 residues. CDR1 MNHNS and CDR2 SASEGT come from the germline V gene. The CDR3 sequence: CASRQISNQPQHF. The CDR3 nucleotides are TGTGCCAGCCGACAGATTAGCAATCAGCCCCAGCATTTT.

V and J are TRBV29-1 and TRBJ2-3, with TRBD1 as a possible D gene (5 bases). This CDR3 has 13 amino acids. Germline CDR1 reads SQVTM; CDR2 reads ANQGSEA. Between the trimmed V and J ends, which lost 0 bases and 4 bases, there was a span of 8 bases. The CDR3, as DNA: TGCAGCGTTGAAGAAGGGGATCCAGATACGCAGTATTTT. Translation: CSVEEGDPDTQYF.

This chain joins TRBV4-3 and TRBJ2-3; 7 bases line up with TRBD2. This CDR3 is built from 16 residues. J lost 4 bases, V lost 1 base, and 8 bases had no gene match. CDR1 and CDR2 (germline): LGHNA, YSLEER. For the CDR3, the DNA is TGCGCCAGCAGCCAAGGTGTGGGGGGGAGCGCAGATACGCAGTATTTT. Residues: CASSQGVGGSADTQYF.

In its sample, this clone was seen once. J is TRBJ1-5 and V is TRBV28; tentatively, D is TRBD1 (6 bases). Germline CDR1 and CDR2: MDHEN and SYDVKM. Trimming took off 5 bases at V and 1 base at J, with 12 bases between the two ends. The CDR3 consists of 15 residues. The CDR3 bases are TGTGCCAGCAGTCCGCAGGGGCGAAGCAATCAGCCCCAGCATTTT. This translates into CASSPQGRSNQPQHF.

This clone was observed a handful of times. V is TRBV6-4 and J is TRBJ2-3; D is uncertain. The CDR3 is made up of 14 amino acids. CDR1 and CDR2 (germline): MRHNA, SNTAGT. V shed 3 bases and J shed 2 bases, with 9 bases lying between them. This CDR3 reads CASSEARTTDTQYF. CDR3 DNA sequence: TGTGCCAGCAGTGAAGCGCGGACCACAGATACGCAGTATTTT.

The chain is built from TRBV2 and TRBJ2-4, with D possibly being TRBD1 (6 bases). Trimming cost V 7 bases and J 0 bases, with 16 bases left between them. CDR3 length: 16 amino acids. CDR1 SNHLY and CDR2 FYNNEI come from the germline V gene. In DNA, the CDR3 is TGTGCCAGCACCTTTGAGGGGGTGCTAGCCAAAAACATTCAGTACTTC. Translated: CASTFEGVLAKNIQYF.

In this sample, this clone turned up a few times. The chain recombines TRBV11-2 with TRBJ1-6; D remains ambiguous. The germline V gene encodes CDR1 SGHAT and CDR2 FQNNGV. With 0 bases removed from V and 8 bases from J, the gap between germline ends came to 8 bases. The length of the CDR3 is 14 residues. The CDR3 reads CASSLDGNDSPLHF. CDR3 in DNA: TGTGCCAGCAGCTTAGATGGGAATGATTCACCCCTCCACTTT.

The chain employs TRBV5-6 and TRBJ2-7; D call uncertain. Germline V lookup: CDR1 SGHDT, CDR2 YYEEEE. The V end lost 0 bases, the J end lost 3 bases, and 4 bases lay between the germline ends. The CDR3 sequence is 12 residues long. Here the CDR3 DNA reads TGTGCCAGCAGCTTGGACTTCTACGAGCAGTACTTC. This translates into CASSLDFYEQYF.

This clone was seen a few times. The chain combines TRBV30 with TRBJ2-3; D is possibly TRBD2 (6 bases). This CDR3 contains 13 residues. V lost 4 bases and J lost 6, with 14 bases in between. Germline lookup yields CDR1 GTSNPN and CDR2 SVGIG (reference sequence). The CDR3 spells CAWMGVRGDTQYF. The CDR3, as DNA: TGTGCCTGGATGGGGGTACGGGGGGATACGCAGTATTTT.